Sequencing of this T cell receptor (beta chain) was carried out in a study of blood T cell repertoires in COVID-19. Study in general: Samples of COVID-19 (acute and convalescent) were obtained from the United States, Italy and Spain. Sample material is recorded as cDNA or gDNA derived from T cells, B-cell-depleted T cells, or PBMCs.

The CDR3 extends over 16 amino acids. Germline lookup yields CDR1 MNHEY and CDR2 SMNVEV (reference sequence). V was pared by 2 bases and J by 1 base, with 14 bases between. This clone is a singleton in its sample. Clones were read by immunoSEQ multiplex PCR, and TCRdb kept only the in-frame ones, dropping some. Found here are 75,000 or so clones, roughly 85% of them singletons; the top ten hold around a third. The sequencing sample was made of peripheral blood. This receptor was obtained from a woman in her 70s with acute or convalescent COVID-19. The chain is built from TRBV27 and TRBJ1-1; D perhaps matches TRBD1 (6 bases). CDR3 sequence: CASSLNSGVRNTEAFF. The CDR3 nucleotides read TGTGCCAGCAGTTTAAACTCAGGGGTACGGAACACTGAAGCTTTCTTT.